The present entry profiles one TCR beta chain with its context. Here immunoSEQ multiplex PCR was the method, and the copy in TCRdb shows in-frame clones only, minus some. The sample includes approximately 70,000 clones, 90% of them seen just once. CDR3 size: 15 residues. V lost 4 bases, J lost 2 bases, and 5 bases stayed unmatched. CDR1 is SGHRS, CDR2 YFSETQ, per germline. The sample is drawn from a study of control samples from healthy donors and cancer patients. This clonotype originated in a woman aged 50 to 65 with colorectal cancer. The sequenced material came from PBMCs. The chain uses TRBV5-1 and TRBJ1-5; 8 nucleotides agree with TRBD1. CDR3 region: CASSLTGDGNQPQHF. Written as DNA, the CDR3 is TGCGCCAGCAGCCTGACAGGGGACGGCAATCAGCCCCAGCATTTT.